The 2 T cell receptor beta chains presented below share a single source sample, sequenced in a study of shared clonotypes between healthy human individuals. Assay used: immunoSEQ multiplex PCR; TCRdb lists only in-frame clones, some missing. The sample includes a few hundred thousand clones, about 65% of them seen just once. The material sequenced was memory CD4+ T cells sorted from blood. Subset: CD45RA-negative fraction. Every receptor here comes from a man aged 30-40 years in good health.

This clone was detected once. CDR3 sequence (DNA): TGTGCCAGTTACAGGGAGATGAACACTGAAGCTTTCTTT. This translates into CASYREMNTEAFF. This chain connects TRBV2 to TRBJ1-1; possibly TRBD1 for D (6 bases). The germline V gene encodes CDR1 SNHLY and CDR2 FYNNEI. The CDR3 covers 13 residues. Between the trimmed V and J ends, which lost 9 bases and 0 bases, there was a span of 11 bases.

This clone was seen a few times. V is TRBV5-1 and J is TRBJ2-4, with 11 bases aligning to TRBD2. The junction had 9 bases not matched to a gene; V was cut back by 0 bases and J by 7 bases. This CDR3 spans 17 amino acids. Germline V gene lookup returns CDR1 SGHRS and CDR2 YFSETQ. The CDR3: CASSLGLAGGSLNIQYF. The CDR3 DNA is TGCGCCAGCAGCTTGGGGCTAGCGGGAGGCTCGTTGAACATTCAGTACTTC.